Shown below are 9 T cell receptor beta chains from a single sample sequenced in a study of blood T cell repertoires in COVID-19. Assay: immunoSEQ multiplex PCR; the TCRdb copy retains only in-frame clones and omits some. The sample includes fewer than 85,000 clones, about 89% of them seen just once. The sequencing input was peripheral blood. The receptors were sampled from a man aged 45-65 years with active COVID-19.

CDR3 sequence (DNA): TGCAGCGGAAACAGGGGGAGCACTGAAGCTTTCTTT. Translating it yields CSGNRGSTEAFF. V usage is TRBV29-1 and J usage is TRBJ1-1, with TRBD1 identical over 8 bases. J lost 4 bases, V lost 7 bases, and 5 bases had no gene match. Germline CDR1 is SQVTM and CDR2 is ANQGSEA. This CDR3 is 12 amino acids long.

This clone was seen once. The CDR3 sequence: CASGVAGGYNEQFF. In DNA form, the CDR3 reads TGCGCCTCGGGGGTCGCGGGAGGATACAATGAGCAGTTCTTC. The chain couples TRBV4-3 to TRBJ2-1, with 8 bases fitting TRBD2. V was clipped by 11 bases and J by 4 bases; unmatched bases: 10. The CDR3 is 14 residues long. Per the germline V gene, CDR1 is LGHNA and CDR2 is YSLEER.

The rearrangement links TRBV4-1 to TRBJ2-4; D might be TRBD2 (7 bases). The germline CDR1 and CDR2 sequences are MGHRA and YSYEKL. This CDR3 is built from 16 residues. V lost 4 bases and J lost 4, with 17 bases in between. Here the CDR3 reads CASSPEGGVGKNIQYF. The CDR3 nucleotides read TGCGCCAGCAGCCCCGAGGGGGGGGTGGGAAAAAACATTCAGTACTTC.

The chain carries TRBV11-3 and TRBJ1-1; D is uncertain. Germline assignment: CDR1 SGHNT and CDR2 YENEEA. V lost 3 bases to trimming and J lost 5 bases, with 7 bases between them. The CDR3 loop spans 12 amino acids. In DNA form, the CDR3 reads TGTGCCAGCAGCTTTTCCGGGACTGAAGCTTTCTTT. Protein product: CASSFSGTEAFF.

The chain employs TRBV7-9 and TRBJ1-6; no definite D call. The germline CDR1 and CDR2 sequences are SEHNR and FQNEAQ (reference sequence). This CDR3 spans 14 amino acids. V gave up 1 base and J gave up 4 bases, with 5 bases separating them. Written as DNA, the CDR3 is TGTGCCAGCAGCTTAGTAGCGTATAATTCACCCCTCCACTTT. This gives the protein CASSLVAYNSPLHF.

A word on this clone: At the DNA level, this CDR3 is encoded by other sequences in the same sample as well. The rearrangement uses TRBV7-3 and TRBJ1-2; weak D call: TRBD1 (6 bases). The V end was cut by 5 bases, the J end by 2 bases, with 9 bases between. Germline CDR1 SGHTA, CDR2 FQGTGA. This CDR3 is built from 13 residues. The CDR3 protein is CASSPDRNYGYTF. CDR3 nucleotide sequence: TGTGCCAGCAGCCCGGACAGAAACTATGGCTACACCTTC.

The genes are TRBV19 and TRBJ2-1; 8 bases align to TRBD1. Trimming removed 6 bases from V and 2 bases from J; junction bases left unmatched: 3. The germline V gene has CDR1 LNHDA and CDR2 SQIVND (reference sequence). CDR3 length equals 14 residues. Here the CDR3 reads CASRHRGTYNEQFF. The CDR3 nucleotides are TGTGCCAGTAGACACAGGGGGACCTACAATGAGCAGTTCTTC.

The rearrangement uses TRBV30 and TRBJ1-1; D remains unclear. The V end lost 0 bases, the J end lost 8 bases, and 7 bases lay between the germline ends. The length of the CDR3 is 11 residues. Germline V CDR1 and CDR2: GTSNPN, SVGIG (reference sequence). CDR3 in amino acids: CAWSVVGEAFF. DNA for the CDR3: TGTGCCTGGAGTGTAGTCGGGGAAGCTTTCTTT.

This rearrangement joins TRBV18 to TRBJ2-1; D unresolved. V gave up 1 base and J gave up 0 bases, with 7 bases separating them. In germline, CDR1 is KGHSH, CDR2 LQKENI. CDR3 size: 15 residues. The CDR3 bases are TGTGCCAGCTCACCACTCCACAGCTCCTACAATGAGCAGTTCTTC. Translation gives CASSPLHSSYNEQFF.